Reported below is one TCR beta chain. Germline V gene sequence: CDR1 MDHEN, CDR2 SYDVKM. The CDR3 is made up of 15 amino acids. Trimming at V came to 6 bases and at J to 4 bases, leaving 6 bases not matched to a gene. This record comes from a study of blood T cell repertoires in COVID-19. Across the whole study: T cells, B-cell-depleted T cells, or PBMCs provided the cDNA or gDNA that served as material.

Data came from immunoSEQ multiplex PCR; TCRdb stores just in-frame clones and leaves some out. The sample lists around 220,000 clones; around 88% were seen once. Sequences were obtained from PBMCs or T cells enriched from blood (not recorded which). The V gene is TRBV28, the J gene TRBJ2-1, with TRBD1 matching 10 bases. The TCR originated in a woman between 45 and 65 years old with acute COVID-19. Written as DNA, the CDR3 is TGTGCCAGCAGACCATGGGGACAGGGGTACAATGAGCAGTTCTTC. It codes for CASRPWGQGYNEQFF.